This T cell receptor beta chain emerged from a study of blood T cell repertoires in COVID-19. Study details: Specimens from acute and convalescent COVID-19 originated in the United States, Italy and Spain.

Methods used by the authors: Amplification of reference gene primers provided the estimated nucleated cell counts. Clones were read by immunoSEQ multiplex PCR, and TCRdb kept only the in-frame ones, dropping some. From that table come the V and J calls and clone size; the DNA was used to work out D and trimming. This sample yields about 280,000 clones, of which 85% are seen a single time; 2% to 3% belongs to the top ten. Recruitment covered about two dozen US areas and drew participants whose ages spanned about 18 to 89 years. Cohort 3 recovery required two negative PCRs, clearance, or symptom resolution. The CDR3 sequence is 12 residues long. Germline assignment: CDR1 MNHEY and CDR2 SVGAGI. V shed 4 bases and J shed 5 bases, with 8 bases lying between them.

The TCR originated in a woman aged 50 to 60 who had recovered from COVID-19. J is TRBJ1-2 and V is TRBV6-5; D ambiguous. The sequenced sample was PBMCs or T cells enriched from blood (not recorded which). Here the CDR3 DNA reads TGTGCCAGCAGTTTCACGGGTTATGGCTACACCTTC. As protein: CASSFTGYGYTF.